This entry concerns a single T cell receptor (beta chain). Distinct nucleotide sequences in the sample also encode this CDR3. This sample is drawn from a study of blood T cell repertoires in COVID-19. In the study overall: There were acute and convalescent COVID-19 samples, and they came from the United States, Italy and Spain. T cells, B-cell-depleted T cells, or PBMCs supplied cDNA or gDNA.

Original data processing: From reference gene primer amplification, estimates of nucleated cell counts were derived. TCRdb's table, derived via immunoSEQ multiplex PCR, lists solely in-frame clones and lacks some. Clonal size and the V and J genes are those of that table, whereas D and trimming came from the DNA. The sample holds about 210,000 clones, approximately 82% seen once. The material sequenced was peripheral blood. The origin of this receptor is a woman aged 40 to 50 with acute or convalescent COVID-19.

As DNA, the CDR3 is TGTGCCAGCAGGGGACAGGTCAATCAGCCCCAGCATTTT. Translating gives CASRGQVNQPQHF. The V gene is TRBV6-5, the J gene TRBJ1-5, with 8 bases fitting TRBD1. This CDR3 region has 13 residues. Germline V CDR1 and CDR2: MNHEY, SVGAGI. The V segment lost 6 bases and the J segment 3 bases; nucleotides outside the gene matches: 1.